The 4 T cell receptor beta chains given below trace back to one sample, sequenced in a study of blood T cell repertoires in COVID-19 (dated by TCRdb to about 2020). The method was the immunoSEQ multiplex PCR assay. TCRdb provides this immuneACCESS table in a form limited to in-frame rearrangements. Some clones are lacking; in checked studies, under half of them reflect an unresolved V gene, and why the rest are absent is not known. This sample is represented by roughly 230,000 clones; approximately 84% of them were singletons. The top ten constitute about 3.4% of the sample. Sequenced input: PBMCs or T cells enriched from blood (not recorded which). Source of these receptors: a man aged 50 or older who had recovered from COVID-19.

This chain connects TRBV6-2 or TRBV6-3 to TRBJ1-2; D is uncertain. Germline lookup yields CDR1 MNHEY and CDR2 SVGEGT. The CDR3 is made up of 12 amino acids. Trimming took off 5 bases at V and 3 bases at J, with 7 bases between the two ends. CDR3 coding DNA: TGTGCCAGCAGTACCACAGACTATGGCTACACCTTC. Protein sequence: CASSTTDYGYTF.

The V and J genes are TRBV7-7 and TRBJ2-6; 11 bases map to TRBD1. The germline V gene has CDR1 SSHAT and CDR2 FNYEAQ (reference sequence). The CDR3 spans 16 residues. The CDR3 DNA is TGTGCTATCGCGGACAGGGGGCATGATGGGGCCAACGTCCTGACTTTC. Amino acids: CAIADRGHDGANVLTF.

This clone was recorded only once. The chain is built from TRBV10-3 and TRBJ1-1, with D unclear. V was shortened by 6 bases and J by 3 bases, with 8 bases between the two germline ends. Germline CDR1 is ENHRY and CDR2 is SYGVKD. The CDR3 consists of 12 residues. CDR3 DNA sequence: TGTGCCATCAGGAACCGGGACACTGAAGCTTTCTTT. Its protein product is CAIRNRDTEAFF.

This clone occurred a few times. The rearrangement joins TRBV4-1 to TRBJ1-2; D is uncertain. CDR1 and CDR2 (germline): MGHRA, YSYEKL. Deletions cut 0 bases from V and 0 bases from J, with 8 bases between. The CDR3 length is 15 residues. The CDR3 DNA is TGCGCCAGCAGCCAAGATCGGCAGGCTAACTATGGCTACACCTTC. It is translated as CASSQDRQANYGYTF.